One T cell receptor (beta chain) is described in this entry. The data were produced by immunoSEQ multiplex PCR, yet TCRdb's version contains in-frame clones alone and is incomplete. This sample carries 140,000 or so clones, approximately 90% of them seen once, and the ten largest clones take about 6.4%. The source of the sample is a study of cytomegalovirus exposure and HLA in healthy donors. The V end was cut by 2 bases, the J end by 0 bases, with 7 bases between. The CDR3 totals 14 residues. Germline CDR1 MNHEY, CDR2 SVGAGI. The sample was PBMCs. The clonotype originates from a woman in her twenties or thirties in good health and CMV-seropositive. This sequence joins TRBV6-5 and TRBJ1-1; no reliable D call. CDR3 in amino acids: CASSYASLNTEAFF. The CDR3, as DNA: TGTGCCAGCAGTTACGCGTCTCTGAACACTGAAGCTTTCTTT.